This T cell receptor (beta chain) was identified in a study of post-analysis software for immune sequencing data (dated by TCRdb to between 2014 and 2016). About the study as a whole: Recorded disease courses included relapsing-remitting, secondary progressive and progressive-relapsing multiple sclerosis, with some patients lacking subtype annotation. The patient repertoires were compared against fewer than twelve previously published healthy control repertoires obtained from donors aged about 6 to 25 years. A subset of samples was prepared in parallel using single-end sample barcoding, then pooled and co-amplified after Illumina adapter ligation. The study at large found these results: The multiple sclerosis patient group was slightly younger than the control group. Strong co-clustering of samples prepared in the same batch was shown by direct clustering with F measure, prompting a batch-effect correction. Significantly lower normalized Chao1 diversity was found in multiple sclerosis patients than in controls, suggesting substantial peripheral T-cell clonal expansion. Significantly higher frequencies in patients than in controls were found for five or six TRBV segments, including TRBV5-6, TRBV5-1 and TRBV20-1.

CDR1 and CDR2 are read off the germline V gene as KGHDR and SFDVKD. Including cysteine and phenylalanine, the CDR3 has 18 amino acids. The entry retains the CDR3 DNA only, 54 bases that are in frame from base 1. After removal of 2 bases from V and 3 bases from J, the junction retains 9 bases not matched to a gene. TCR beta repertoires were profiled from peripheral blood of roughly 13 young patients with multiple sclerosis to demonstrate the VDJtools post-analysis software. The patients with multiple sclerosis were children and adolescents between roughly 6 and 15 years of age. Details on this clonotype: Its antigen is not yet known. No base quality information exists; no much larger clone differs at one position.

Libraries were prepared through PCR. Data came from an Illumina HiSeq 2500. Unique molecular identifiers were incorporated into TCR beta cDNA libraries to reduce PCR and sequencing biases. Per 1 to 10 million input T cells, 500,000 or so cDNA molecules were obtained, such that each molecule approximated one T cell. The patient libraries were prepared and sequenced using the same protocol as the earlier healthy control dataset. Within a given batch, samples were prepared together, multiplexed and sequenced on the same HiSeq lane. Per the original workflow: MIGEC handled the raw barcoded reads, throwing out single-read molecular identifier groups before consensus assembly and CDR3 extraction. VDJtools was used for post-analysis of the clonotype tables, with diversity normalized by down-sampling every dataset to the smallest sample size. To correct batch-related cross-sample contamination, repertoire overlap clustering matched CDR3 amino acid sequences but not nucleotide sequences. Using fastp at Q25 and MiXCR, TCRdb reprocessed the public reads and kept productive beta chains. Records with the same CDR3 protein are collapsed into one entry carrying the most frequent genes and DNA. TCRdb's processing, not the authors' own work, is the source of the V and J calls. Across this sample there are roughly 600,000 distinct CDR3 sequences, with roughly 45% seen only once. The ten largest clonotypes hold 1.5% to 2% of the sample.

This receptor chain uses TRBV24-1 and TRBJ2-1; TRBD2 fits 10 bases in the junction. Sequences were obtained from blood. The clonotype originates from a girl aged 5-17 years with multiple sclerosis. The nucleotides read TGTGCCACCAGTGATTGGCAATCCGGGACTAGCGACTACAATGAGCAGTTCTTC. Translated, this is CATSDWQSGTSDYNEQFF.